A selection of T cell receptor beta chains follows, all from one sample in a study of blood T cell repertoires in COVID-19. TCRdb's table, derived via immunoSEQ multiplex PCR, lists solely in-frame clones and lacks some. The table lists fewer than 90,000 clones, roughly 72% of them singletons. The material sequenced was peripheral blood. Receptor source: a man aged 60 to 69 with COVID-19, enrolled during active disease. Both conserved end residues are part of each CDR3. The D gene is left open where the match is weak. Only part of the rows carry a size: once, few, many, or a class if the clone is expanded.

D | size | J | V | CDR3 | DNA
NA | NA | TRBJ2-3 | TRBV4-1 | CASSQESQGYADTQYF | TGCGCCAGCAGCCAAGAAAGCCAGGGTTACGCAGATACGCAGTATTTT
NA | NA | TRBJ1-1 | TRBV3-1/TRBV3-2 | CASRDMGGETEAFF | TGTGCCAGCAGAGACATGGGGGGGGAAACTGAAGCTTTCTTT
NA | NA | TRBJ2-7 | TRBV20-1 | CSARVEGEQYF | TGCAGTGCTAGAGTAGAGGGCGAGCAGTACTTC
NA | few | TRBJ2-1 | TRBV11-2 | CASSLDRGAHNEQFF | TGTGCCAGCAGCTTAGATCGGGGTGCGCACAATGAGCAGTTCTTC
TRBD2 | NA | TRBJ2-5 | TRBV6-6 | CASSAGGETQYF | TGTGCCAGCAGTGCGGGGGGGGAGACCCAGTACTTC
TRBD2 | NA | TRBJ2-2 | TRBV28 | CASIGRGAGELFF | TGTGCCAGCATCGGACGGGGGGCCGGGGAGCTGTTTTTT
TRBD1 | NA | TRBJ1-3 | TRBV4-2 | CASSQLQGVENTIYF | TGTGCCAGCAGCCAACTACAGGGGGTGGAAAACACCATATATTTT
TRBD1 | NA | TRBJ2-7 | TRBV28 | CASSWTGSNEQYF | TGTGCCAGCAGTTGGACAGGGTCCAACGAGCAGTACTTC
TRBD2 | few | TRBJ2-1 | TRBV5-1 | CASSLVTSGGLNEQFF | TGCGCCAGCAGCTTAGTCACGAGCGGGGGTTTGAATGAGCAGTTCTTC
NA | NA | TRBJ2-5 | TRBV2 | CASSDQQETQYF | TGTGCCAGCAGTGACCAACAAGAGACCCAGTACTTC
NA | NA | TRBJ2-7 | TRBV7-9 | CASSSPRGHEQYF | TGTGCCAGCAGCTCCCCCAGGGGCCACGAGCAGTACTTC
NA | NA | TRBJ1-3 | TRBV7-3 | CASSLGPLGSGNTIYF | TGTGCCAGCAGCTTAGGGCCCTTGGGTTCTGGAAACACCATATATTTT
NA | NA | TRBJ1-1 | TRBV2 | CASKSGGNTEAFF | TGTGCCAGTAAGAGCGGGGGGAACACTGAAGCTTTCTTT
NA | NA | TRBJ2-2 | TRBV5-6 | CASSLGQNTGELFF | TGTGCCAGCAGCTTGGGTCAGAACACCGGGGAGCTGTTTTTT
NA | NA | TRBJ1-3 | TRBV7-2 | CASSPRRGNTIYF | TGTGCCAGCTCCCCGAGGCGTGGAAACACCATATATTTT
NA | NA | TRBJ1-1 | TRBV6-1 | CASSDSLGRTEAFF | TGTGCCAGCAGTGATAGTTTGGGGAGGACTGAAGCTTTCTTT
TRBD2 | NA | TRBJ2-7 | TRBV2 | CASSVGAGGHEQYF | TGTGCCAGCAGTGTAGGAGCGGGAGGCCACGAGCAGTACTTC
TRBD1 | NA | TRBJ1-4 | TRBV5-1 | CASSLQGGQEKLFF | TGCGCCAGCAGCTTGCAGGGGGGTCAGGAAAAACTGTTTTTT
TRBD1 | once | TRBJ2-5 | TRBV5-1 | CASRDVRTGGETQYF | TGCGCCAGCAGGGACGTTCGGACAGGGGGGGAGACCCAGTACTTC
NA | NA | TRBJ1-6 | TRBV21-1 | CASSKVEGSNSPLHF | TGTGCCAGCAGCAAAGTGGAGGGTAGTAATTCACCCCTCCACTTT
TRBD2 | NA | TRBJ2-7 | TRBV14 | CASSQRRGAYEQYF | TGTGCCAGCAGCCAAAGGCGGGGGGCCTACGAGCAGTACTTC
TRBD2 | NA | TRBJ2-7 | TRBV3-1/TRBV3-2 | CASSRGLAGDYYEQYF | TGTGCCAGCAGCCGAGGACTAGCGGGGGATTACTACGAGCAGTACTTC
NA | NA | TRBJ1-5 | TRBV2 | CASSPGGRIGQPQHF | TGTGCCAGCAGCCCGGGGGGGAGGATTGGTCAGCCCCAGCATTTT
TRBD2 | NA | TRBJ2-1 | TRBV6-5 | CASRTSGTSGIF | TGTGCCAGCAGGACTTCCGGGACTAGCGGGATCTTC
NA | NA | TRBJ2-1 | TRBV28 | CASSLGGKGDNEQFF | TGTGCCAGCAGTCTAGGGGGAAAGGGGGACAATGAGCAGTTCTTC
TRBD1 | NA | TRBJ2-3 | TRBV24-1 | CATSDLRTGGFSDTQYF | TGTGCCACCAGTGACCTGAGGACAGGGGGATTCTCAGATACGCAGTATTTT
TRBD1 | NA | TRBJ2-7 | TRBV2 | CASSQRDRGAEQYF | TGTGCCAGCAGTCAGCGGGACAGGGGTGCCGAGCAGTACTTC
TRBD2 | NA | TRBJ2-2 | TRBV11-2 | CASSPSTSGTELFF | TGTGCCAGCAGCCCCAGTACTAGCGGGACCGAGCTGTTTTTT
TRBD1 | NA | TRBJ1-6 | TRBV4-2 | CASSQVQVRTGKNSPLHF | TGTGCCAGCAGCCAAGTTCAAGTCCGGACAGGAAAAAATTCACCCCTCCACTTT
NA | NA | TRBJ1-5 | TRBV6-4 | CASSDSSGWPRECSNQPQHF | TGTGCCAGCAGTGACAGTAGCGGGTGGCCTAGGGAATGTAGCAATCAGCCCCAGCATTTT
NA | NA | TRBJ2-5 | TRBV30 | CAYQGQGETQYF | TGTGCCTACCAAGGGCAGGGAGAGACCCAGTACTTC
NA | NA | TRBJ1-4 | TRBV5-1 | CASSFRGGLNEKLFF | TGCGCCAGCAGCTTTCGAGGAGGACTTAATGAAAAACTGTTTTTT
NA | NA | TRBJ1-2 | TRBV5-1 | CASSLVEGEGGYTF | TGCGCCAGCAGCTTGGTCGAGGGGGAAGGTGGCTACACCTTC
TRBD1 | NA | TRBJ2-1 | TRBV7-9 | CASSLAEGQGSHNEQFF | TGTGCCAGCAGCTTAGCGGAGGGACAGGGGTCCCACAATGAGCAGTTCTTC
NA | few | TRBJ1-3 | TRBV10-3 | CAQGQGNTIYF | TGTGCCCAAGGACAGGGAAACACCATATATTTT
NA | few | TRBJ2-7 | TRBV10-1 | CASTGTGYSYEQYF | TGCGCCAGCACGGGAACAGGGTACTCGTACGAGCAGTACTTC
NA | NA | TRBJ1-5 | TRBV30 | CAWSSGLSQPQHF | TGTGCCTGGAGTAGCGGGCTTAGCCAGCCCCAGCATTTT
NA | NA | TRBJ2-3 | TRBV30 | CAWVTGSGDTQYF | TGTGCCTGGGTTACAGGGTCCGGAGATACGCAGTATTTT
TRBD1 | NA | TRBJ2-7 | TRBV19 | CASSSPGQGRYEQYF | TGTGCCAGTAGTTCACCGGGACAGGGACGGTACGAGCAGTACTTC
NA | NA | TRBJ2-2 | TRBV4-1 | CASSQDRYNGELFF | TGCGCCAGCAGCCAAGACCGGTATAACGGGGAGCTGTTTTTT
NA | NA | TRBJ1-3 | TRBV9 | CASSFTGEGGNTIYF | TGTGCCAGCAGCTTCACGGGGGAAGGTGGAAACACCATATATTTT
NA | NA | TRBJ1-1 | TRBV5-4 | CASTDITGNTEAFF | TGTGCCAGCACCGATATTACTGGGAACACTGAAGCTTTCTTT
TRBD1 | NA | TRBJ1-5 | TRBV6-5 | CASRTGGGQPQHF | TGTGCCAGCAGGACAGGGGGTGGCCAGCCCCAGCATTTT
TRBD1 | once | TRBJ1-5 | TRBV19 | CASRTGGGGNQPQHF | TGTGCCTCCAGGACAGGGGGCGGTGGCAATCAGCCCCAGCATTTT
NA | NA | TRBJ2-5 | TRBV12-5 | CASALQGGETQYF | TGTGCTAGTGCCCTTCAGGGGGGAGAGACCCAGTACTTC
TRBD2 | NA | TRBJ2-3 | TRBV13 | CASSLRLAGSTDTQYF | TGTGCCAGCAGCTTACGACTAGCGGGAAGCACAGATACGCAGTATTTT
TRBD1 | NA | TRBJ1-2 | TRBV18 | CASSPGQGERFGYTF | TGTGCCAGCTCACCGGGACAGGGGGAGAGATTTGGCTACACCTTC
TRBD1 | NA | TRBJ1-5 | TRBV7-9 | CASSPRTGEGQPQHF | TGTGCCAGCAGCCCACGGACAGGGGAGGGACAGCCCCAGCATTTT
NA | NA | TRBJ1-4 | TRBV7-9 | CASSLGGVSEKLFF | TGTGCCAGCAGCTTAGGGGGCGTTAGTGAAAAACTGTTTTTT
NA | many | TRBJ1-1 | TRBV2 | CASKLDKNTEAFF | TGTGCCAGCAAGTTGGACAAGAACACTGAAGCTTTCTTT
TRBD1 | NA | TRBJ1-3 | TRBV4-1 | CASSLTRGNGNTIYF | TGCGCCAGCAGCCTAACCAGGGGGAACGGAAACACCATATATTTT